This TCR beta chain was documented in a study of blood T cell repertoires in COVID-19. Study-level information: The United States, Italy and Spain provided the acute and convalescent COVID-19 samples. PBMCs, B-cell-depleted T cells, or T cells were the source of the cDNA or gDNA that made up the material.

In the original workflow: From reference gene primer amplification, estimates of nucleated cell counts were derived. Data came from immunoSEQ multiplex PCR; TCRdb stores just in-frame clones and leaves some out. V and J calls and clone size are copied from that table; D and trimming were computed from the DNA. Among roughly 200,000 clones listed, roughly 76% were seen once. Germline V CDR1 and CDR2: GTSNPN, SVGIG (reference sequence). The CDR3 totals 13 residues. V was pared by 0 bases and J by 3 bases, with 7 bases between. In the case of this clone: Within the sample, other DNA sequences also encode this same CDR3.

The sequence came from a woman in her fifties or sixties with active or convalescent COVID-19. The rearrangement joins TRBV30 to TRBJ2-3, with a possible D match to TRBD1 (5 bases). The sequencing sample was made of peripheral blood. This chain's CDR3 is CAWSVQGTDTQYF. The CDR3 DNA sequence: TGTGCCTGGAGTGTTCAGGGTACAGATACGCAGTATTTT.